This is a list of T cell receptor beta chains from one sample in a study of cytomegalovirus exposure and HLA in healthy donors. The assay was immunoSEQ multiplex PCR, and TCRdb's table has in-frame clones only and misses some. The sample holds about 91,000 clones, about 89% seen once. The sequencing input was PBMCs. These receptors were collected from a man aged 25-45 years in good health and CMV-seropositive. CDR3s include the opening cysteine and the closing phenylalanine or tryptophan. D genes are given only for firm matches. A clone size is listed for some rows: how often the clone was seen (once, few, many), or a class if it is expanded.

TRBV5-6	.	TRBD2	14	TRBJ2-1	TGTGCCAGCAGCGGACTAGCGGGTTTCAATGAGCAGTTCTTC	CASSGLAGFNEQFF
TRBV29-1	.	.	17	TRBJ2-3	TGCAGCGCTATTATTGTGGATCGGACAAAAAGCACAGATACGCAGTATTTT	CSAIIVDRTKSTDTQYF
TRBV6-1	.	TRBD2	15	TRBJ2-7	TGTGCCAGCAGTCAACTAGCGGGAGATATTTACGAGCAGTACTTC	CASSQLAGDIYEQYF
TRBV27	.	TRBD1	17	TRBJ2-1	TGTGCCAGCAGTTTGCGCGGACAGGGCGGCCCCTACAATGAGCAGTTCTTC	CASSLRGQGGPYNEQFF
TRBV28	.	TRBD1	15	TRBJ2-7	TGTGCCAGCAGTTTATTGGGGGGACAGGGCTACGAGCAGTACTTC	CASSLLGGQGYEQYF
TRBV6-1	.	TRBD2	16	TRBJ2-1	TGTGCCAGCAGTGCCCTAGCGGGGGGCCCCTACAATGAGCAGTTCTTC	CASSALAGGPYNEQFF
TRBV10-1	.	.	14	TRBJ2-3	TGCGCCAGCAGTGCGGCTAGCGAAGCAGATACGCAGTATTTT	CASSAASEADTQYF
TRBV28	.	TRBD1	16	TRBJ2-7	TGTGCCAGCAATCCATTGCGTACAGGGGGTTCGTACGAGCAGTACTTC	CASNPLRTGGSYEQYF
TRBV7-8	.	.	15	TRBJ2-5	TGTGCCAGCAGCTTCACAGGACAACGGCAAGAGACCCAGTACTTC	CASSFTGQRQETQYF
TRBV7-8	few	.	16	TRBJ2-4	TGTGCCAGCACCCAGTCCCCTAGTCTAGCCAAAAACATTCAGTACTTC	CASTQSPSLAKNIQYF
TRBV28	.	.	14	TRBJ1-1	TGTGCCAGTACGACAGGCGAACGGCGACGACGGGCTTTCTTT	CASTTGERRRRAFF
TRBV6-5	.	TRBD1	14	TRBJ1-2	TGTGCCAGCAGAAGGGACAGGGGTAACTATGGCTACACCTTC	CASRRDRGNYGYTF
TRBV9	.	.	13	TRBJ1-3	TGTGCCAGCAGCCCCGTGCGAGGAAACACCATATATTTT	CASSPVRGNTIYF
TRBV6-6	once	TRBD2	16	TRBJ2-7	TGTGCCAGCAGTTACTCGGAGACTAGCGGGACCTACGAGCAGTACTTC	CASSYSETSGTYEQYF
TRBV19	.	.	15	TRBJ1-1	TGTGCCAGTAGTATATATCAGGGCCTGCGAACTGAAGCTTTCTTT	CASSIYQGLRTEAFF
TRBV7-9	.	.	13	TRBJ1-1	TGTGCCAGCAGCTTAGGGCGGGACTCTGAAGCTTTCTTT	CASSLGRDSEAFF
TRBV6-5	.	TRBD1	14	TRBJ2-3	TGTGCCAGCAGTACCTTACAGGGGTCAGATACGCAGTATTTT	CASSTLQGSDTQYF
TRBV10-3	.	.	11	TRBJ2-1	TGTGCCATCAGTGAGCGGGATGAGCAGTTCTTC	CAISERDEQFF